This TCR beta chain stems from a study of CD8 T cells in ankylosing spondylitis (dated by TCRdb to about 2017). For context, the study as a whole: T cell receptor beta repertoires were profiled in healthy donors and ankylosing spondylitis patients so that disease-linked TCR variants could be found. In total, the full study cohort was made up of some 110 healthy donors and roughly 27 ankylosing spondylitis patients. Samples of peripheral blood were taken, and for ankylosing spondylitis patients, synovial fluid was collected as well. Here is what the overall study found, with its caveats: According to the report, matched synovial fluid samples from ankylosing spondylitis patients were significantly enriched for the disease-linked clones. Some of the motif variants had been reported before in the synovial fluid and blood of reactive arthritis patients, a finding that suggests common disease-initiation mechanisms. A TCR beta motif of about 8 highly homologous amino acid variants appeared characteristic of blood from ankylosing spondylitis patients. A CD8+ phenotype was shown by the disease-linked clones, which were found at relatively low frequencies in peripheral blood.

The data were produced on an Illumina HiSeq 2500. Quantitative 5'-RACE with molecular barcodes was the method used to prepare the TCR beta libraries. The paper's data handling went like this. A new computational method, built on a probabilistic model of VDJ rearrangement, was used to identify disease-linked TCR variants. TCRdb handled the public reads itself, with Q25 trimming in fastp and clone calling in MiXCR, and kept productive beta chains. Every distinct CDR3 protein forms one entry, paired with its most common genes and DNA. Clone size and V and J calls follow TCRdb, not the original study. Across this sample there are around 120,000 distinct CDR3 sequences, with 24% seen only once. In total, the top ten clones hold roughly an eighth of the sample. This clonotype is considered medium-sized (0.01 to 0.1%). The clone's antigen remains unknown. The sample holds no much larger clone one base away, and base qualities are not on file.

There are 15 amino acids in the CDR3, from cysteine to phenylalanine inclusive. The only DNA kept is the CDR3, 45 bases in frame from the first base. Clipping removes 6 bases from V and 0 bases from J, with 5 as the unmatched junction base count. Synovial fluid samples were matched to blood samples from the same ankylosing spondylitis patients. Sequencing used synovial fluid, either unsorted or a sorted T cell fraction (not recorded which). The chain employs TRBV12-3 or TRBV12-4 and TRBJ2-1, and TRBD1 aligns with 7 junction nucleotides. The receptor was isolated from a male donor with ankylosing spondylitis. The DNA sequence is given as TGTGCCAGCAGGCCACAGGGGAGCTCCTACAATGAGCAGTTCTTC. It translates as CASRPQGSSYNEQFF.